This TCR beta chain stems from a study of OX40 agonist ivuxolimab in advanced cancers. Study information: Each dose-escalation patient presented with hepatocellular carcinoma, melanoma, renal cell or head and neck cancer.

Sampling times: baseline, cycle 4 day 1, cycle 7 day 1. Assay: immunoSEQ multiplex PCR; the TCRdb copy retains only in-frame clones and omits some. The sample lists about 64,000 clones; about 80% were seen once. V trimming: 2 bases; J trimming: 6 bases; junction bases outside the gene matches: 6. Looked up from germline, CDR1 is MNHNY and CDR2 is SVGAGI (reference sequence). The CDR3 runs 14 residues. This TCR derives from an adult with an advanced solid tumor such as melanoma, head and neck, liver or kidney cancer. This chain connects TRBV6-6 to TRBJ2-7, with 8 nucleotides matching TRBD1. Sample: CD4+ or CD8+ T cells sorted from blood, taken in a trial of the OX40 agonist ivuxolimab. This CDR3 reads CASSYPDRGPEQYF. The CDR3 DNA is TGTGCCAGCAGTTACCCCGACAGGGGCCCCGAGCAGTACTTC.